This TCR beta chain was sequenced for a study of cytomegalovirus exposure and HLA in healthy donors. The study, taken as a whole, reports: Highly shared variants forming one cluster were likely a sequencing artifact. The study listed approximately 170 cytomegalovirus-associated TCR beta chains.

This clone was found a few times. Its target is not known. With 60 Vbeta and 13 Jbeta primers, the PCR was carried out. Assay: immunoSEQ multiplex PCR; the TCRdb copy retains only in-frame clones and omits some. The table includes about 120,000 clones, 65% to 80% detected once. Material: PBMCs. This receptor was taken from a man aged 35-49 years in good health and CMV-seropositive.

Here the CDR3 DNA reads TGTGCCAGCAGCACTACCCCATATCAGCCCCAGCATTTT. Amino acid sequence: CASSTTPYQPQHF. This sequence joins TRBV5-4 and TRBJ1-5; D is unclear. Germline V lookup: CDR1 SGHNT, CDR2 YYREEE (reference sequence). The CDR3 loop spans 13 amino acids. The V gene lost 4 bases and the J gene lost 5 bases, with 10 bases spanning the gap.